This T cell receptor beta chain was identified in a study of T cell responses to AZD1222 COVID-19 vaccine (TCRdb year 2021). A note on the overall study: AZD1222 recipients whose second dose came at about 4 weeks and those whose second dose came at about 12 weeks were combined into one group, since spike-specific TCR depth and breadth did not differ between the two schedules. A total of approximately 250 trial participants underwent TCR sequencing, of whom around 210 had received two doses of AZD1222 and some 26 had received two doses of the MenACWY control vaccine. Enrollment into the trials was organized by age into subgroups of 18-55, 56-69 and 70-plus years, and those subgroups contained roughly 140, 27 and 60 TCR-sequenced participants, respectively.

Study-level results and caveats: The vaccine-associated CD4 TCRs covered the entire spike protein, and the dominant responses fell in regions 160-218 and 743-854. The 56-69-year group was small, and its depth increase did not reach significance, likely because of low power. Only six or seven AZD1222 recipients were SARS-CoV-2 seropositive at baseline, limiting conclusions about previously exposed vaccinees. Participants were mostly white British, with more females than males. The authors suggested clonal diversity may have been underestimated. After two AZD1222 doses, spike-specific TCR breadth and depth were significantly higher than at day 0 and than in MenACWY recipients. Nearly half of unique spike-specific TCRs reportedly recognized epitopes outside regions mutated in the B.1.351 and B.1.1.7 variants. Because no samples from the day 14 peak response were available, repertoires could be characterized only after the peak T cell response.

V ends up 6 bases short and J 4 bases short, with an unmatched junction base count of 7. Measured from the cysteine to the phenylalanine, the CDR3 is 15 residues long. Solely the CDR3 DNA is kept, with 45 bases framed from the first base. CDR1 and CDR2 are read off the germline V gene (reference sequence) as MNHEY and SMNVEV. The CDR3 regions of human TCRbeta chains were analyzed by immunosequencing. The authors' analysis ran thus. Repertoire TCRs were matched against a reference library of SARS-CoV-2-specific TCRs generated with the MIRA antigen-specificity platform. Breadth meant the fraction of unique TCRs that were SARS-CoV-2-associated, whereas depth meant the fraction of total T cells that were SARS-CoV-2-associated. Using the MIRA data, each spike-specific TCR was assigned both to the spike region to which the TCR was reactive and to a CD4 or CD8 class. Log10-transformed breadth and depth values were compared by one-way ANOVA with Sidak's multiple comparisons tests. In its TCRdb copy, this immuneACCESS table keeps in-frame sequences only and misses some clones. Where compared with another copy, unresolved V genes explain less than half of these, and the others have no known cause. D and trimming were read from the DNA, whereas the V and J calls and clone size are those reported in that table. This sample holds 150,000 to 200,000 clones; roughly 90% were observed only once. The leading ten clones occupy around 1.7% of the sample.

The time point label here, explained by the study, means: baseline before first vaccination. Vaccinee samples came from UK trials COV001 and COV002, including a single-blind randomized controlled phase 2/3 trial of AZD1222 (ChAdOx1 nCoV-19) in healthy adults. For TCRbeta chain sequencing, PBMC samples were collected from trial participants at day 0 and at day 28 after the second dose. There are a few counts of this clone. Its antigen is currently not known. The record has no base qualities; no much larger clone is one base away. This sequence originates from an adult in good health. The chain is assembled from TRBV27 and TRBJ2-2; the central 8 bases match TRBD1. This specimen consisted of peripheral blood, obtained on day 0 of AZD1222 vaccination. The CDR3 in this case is CASRYTDRATGELFF. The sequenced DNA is TGTGCCAGCAGATATACGGACAGGGCCACCGGGGAGCTGTTTTTT.